This section outlines one TCR beta chain sequence together with its context. The antigen remains undetermined. The record originates from a study of T cells in localized non-small cell lung cancer. Study-level results: Among blood samples, higher T cell density accompanied longer overall survival. Maximal T cell clonality occurred in uninvolved adjacent lung, with tumor ranking below it. The study detected a median approximately 57 of the top 100 tumor clones in adjacent lung.

There are 16 residues in the CDR3. Per the germline V gene, CDR1 is SGHTA and CDR2 is FQGNSA. V lost 5 bases and J lost 8, with 23 bases in between. Repertoires were generated with immunoSEQ multiplex PCR, while TCRdb's copy carries only in-frame clones and drops some. Seen here are 25,000 to 35,000 clones, 87% observed once, and the top ten hold around 6.8%. The input for sequencing was peripheral blood, taken before any cancer treatment. This chain links TRBV7-2 with TRBJ2-3, with D perhaps being TRBD1 or TRBD2 (5 bases each). This receptor was obtained from a male donor at least 60 years old with stage I lung adenocarcinoma. The CDR3 coding sequence is TGTGCCAGCAGCCTGCCTGGCAGGGACCTCCAGGGTACGCAGTATTTT. Its protein is CASSLPGRDLQGTQYF.